Below, one T cell receptor (beta chain) is given with its context. The target antigen is unknown. Trimming removed 4 bases from V and 5 bases from J, with 16 bases in between. The germline gives CDR1 SGDLS, CDR2 YYNGEE. CDR3 length: 15 amino acids. immunoSEQ v3.0 was run at survey level. Libraries were prepared by immunoSEQ multiplex PCR; TCRdb keeps only in-frame clonotypes and omits some of them. This sample has about 14,000 clones; 76% occur once, and the top ten carry around 30%. The data are from a study of long-term antiretroviral therapy in people with HIV. Across the study: The earliest specimens came about a decade ahead of the 2015 immediate-ART recommendation. Regarding the study as a whole: Someone took the blood between about 2004 and 2017, maybe while older ART regimens were in use.

The receptor was derived from a man aged 40-50 years with HIV. V usage is TRBV9 and J usage is TRBJ2-1; the D gene is possibly TRBD2 (7 bases). Sequencing was performed on unsorted PBMCs, taken 3.1 years after starting antiretroviral therapy. The CDR3 bases are TGTGCCAGCAGCCCCCCAGGGGCGGGAGACAATGAGCAGTTCTTC. The encoded protein is CASSPPGAGDNEQFF.